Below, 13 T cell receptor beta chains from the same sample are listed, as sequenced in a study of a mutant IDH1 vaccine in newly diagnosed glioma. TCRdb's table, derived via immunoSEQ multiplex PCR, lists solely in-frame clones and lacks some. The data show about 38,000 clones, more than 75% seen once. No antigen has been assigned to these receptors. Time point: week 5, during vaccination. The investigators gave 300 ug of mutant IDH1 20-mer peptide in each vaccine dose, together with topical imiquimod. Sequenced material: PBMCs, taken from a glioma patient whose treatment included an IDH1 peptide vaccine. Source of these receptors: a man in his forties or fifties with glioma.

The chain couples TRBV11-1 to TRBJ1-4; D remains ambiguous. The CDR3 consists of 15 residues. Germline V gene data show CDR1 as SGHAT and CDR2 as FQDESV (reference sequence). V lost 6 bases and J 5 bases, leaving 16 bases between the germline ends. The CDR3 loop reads CASSSFLETNEKLFF. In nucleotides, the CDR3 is TGTGCCAGCAGTTCCTTCTTGGAGACCAATGAAAAACTGTTTTTT.

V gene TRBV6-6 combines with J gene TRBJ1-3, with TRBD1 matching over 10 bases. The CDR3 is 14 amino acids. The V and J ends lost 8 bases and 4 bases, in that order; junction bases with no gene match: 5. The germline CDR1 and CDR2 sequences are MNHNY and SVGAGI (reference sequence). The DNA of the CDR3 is TGTGCCAGCTTTGACAGGGGGCGAGGAAACACCATATATTTT. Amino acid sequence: CASFDRGRGNTIYF.

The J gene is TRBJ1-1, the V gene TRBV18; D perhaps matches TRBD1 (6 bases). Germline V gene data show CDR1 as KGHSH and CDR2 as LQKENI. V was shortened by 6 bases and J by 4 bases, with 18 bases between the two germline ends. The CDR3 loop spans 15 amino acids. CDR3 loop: CASSFQGMEFTEAFF. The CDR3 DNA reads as TGTGCCAGCTCTTTTCAGGGGATGGAGTTCACTGAAGCTTTCTTT.

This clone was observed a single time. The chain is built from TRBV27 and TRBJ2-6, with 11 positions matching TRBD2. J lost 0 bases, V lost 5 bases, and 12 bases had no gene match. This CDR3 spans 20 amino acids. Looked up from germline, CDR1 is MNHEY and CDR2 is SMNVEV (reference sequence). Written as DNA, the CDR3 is TGTGCCAGCAGTCAAGTGGGACTAGCGGACCGTTCCTCTGGGGCCAACGTCCTGACTTTC. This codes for CASSQVGLADRSSGANVLTF.

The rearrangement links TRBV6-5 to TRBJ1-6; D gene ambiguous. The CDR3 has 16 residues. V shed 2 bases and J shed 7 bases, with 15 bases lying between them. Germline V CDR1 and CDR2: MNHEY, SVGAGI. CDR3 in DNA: TGTGCCAGCAGTTACCTTTCCGGTTCCGGGAATTCACCCCTCCACTTT. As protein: CASSYLSGSGNSPLHF.

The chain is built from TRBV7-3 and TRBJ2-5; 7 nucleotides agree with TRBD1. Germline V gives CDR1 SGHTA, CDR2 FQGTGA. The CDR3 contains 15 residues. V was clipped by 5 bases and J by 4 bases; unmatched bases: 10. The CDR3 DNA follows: TGTGCCAGCAGCCTTACAGGGGTCCCCGCAGAGACCCAGTACTTC. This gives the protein CASSLTGVPAETQYF. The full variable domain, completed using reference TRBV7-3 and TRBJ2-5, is GAGVSQTPSNKVTEKGKYVELRCDPISGHTALYWYRQSLGQGPEFLIYFQGTGAADDSGLPNDRFFAVRPEGSVSTLKIQRTERGDSAVYLCASSLTGVPAETQYFGPGTRLLVL.

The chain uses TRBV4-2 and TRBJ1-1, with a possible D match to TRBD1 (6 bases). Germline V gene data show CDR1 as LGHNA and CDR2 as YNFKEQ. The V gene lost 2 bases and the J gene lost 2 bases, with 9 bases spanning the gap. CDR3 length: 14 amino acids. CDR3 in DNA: TGTGCCAGCAGCCAACTACAGGGAAACACTGAAGCTTTCTTT. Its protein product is CASSQLQGNTEAFF.

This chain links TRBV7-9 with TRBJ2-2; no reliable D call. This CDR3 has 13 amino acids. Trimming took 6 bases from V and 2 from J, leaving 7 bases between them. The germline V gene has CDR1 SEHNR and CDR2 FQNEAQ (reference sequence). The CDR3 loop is CASSWGNTGELFF. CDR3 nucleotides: TGTGCCAGCAGTTGGGGAAACACCGGGGAGCTGTTTTTT.

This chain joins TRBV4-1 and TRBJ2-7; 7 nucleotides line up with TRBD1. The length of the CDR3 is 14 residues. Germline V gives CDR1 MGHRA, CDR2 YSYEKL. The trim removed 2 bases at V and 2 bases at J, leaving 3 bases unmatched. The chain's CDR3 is CASSQPDRAYEQYF. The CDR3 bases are TGCGCCAGCAGCCAACCCGACAGGGCCTACGAGCAGTACTTC.

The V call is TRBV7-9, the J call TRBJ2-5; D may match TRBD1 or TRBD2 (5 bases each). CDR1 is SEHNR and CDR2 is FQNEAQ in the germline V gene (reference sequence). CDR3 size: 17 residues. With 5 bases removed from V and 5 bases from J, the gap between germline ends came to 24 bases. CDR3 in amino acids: CASSPRQWRNYQETQYF. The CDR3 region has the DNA TGTGCCAGCAGCCCAAGACAGTGGAGGAATTATCAGGAGACCCAGTACTTC.

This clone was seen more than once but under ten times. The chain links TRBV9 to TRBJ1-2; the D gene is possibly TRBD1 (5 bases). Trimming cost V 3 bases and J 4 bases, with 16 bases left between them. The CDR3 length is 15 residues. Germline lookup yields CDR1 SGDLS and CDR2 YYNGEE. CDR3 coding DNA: TGTGCCAGCAGCGACCGGCGTTCGGGGCGCTATGGCTACACCTTC. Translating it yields CASSDRRSGRYGYTF.

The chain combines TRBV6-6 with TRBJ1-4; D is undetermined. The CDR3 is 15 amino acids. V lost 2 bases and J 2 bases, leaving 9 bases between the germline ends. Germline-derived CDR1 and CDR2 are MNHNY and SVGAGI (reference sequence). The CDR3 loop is CASSYPGGTNEKLFF. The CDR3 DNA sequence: TGTGCCAGCAGTTACCCGGGAGGCACTAATGAAAAACTGTTTTTT.

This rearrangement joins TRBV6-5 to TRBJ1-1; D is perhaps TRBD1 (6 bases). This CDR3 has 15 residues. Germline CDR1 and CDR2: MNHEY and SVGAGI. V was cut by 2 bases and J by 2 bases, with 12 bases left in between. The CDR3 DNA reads TGTGCCAGCAGTTACACCCGGACAGTCAACACTGAAGCTTTCTTT. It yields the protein CASSYTRTVNTEAFF.